This T cell receptor beta chain originates from a study of control samples from healthy donors and cancer patients. The CDR3 is 14 residues long. The germline V gene has CDR1 SEHNR and CDR2 FQNEAQ (reference sequence). V lost 5 bases to trimming and J lost 0 bases, with 8 bases between them. Some clones are missing from TCRdb's copy, which holds only in-frame ones; the method was immunoSEQ multiplex PCR. The data hold about 180,000 clones, with roughly 89% observed a single time. This chain joins TRBV7-9 and TRBJ1-3; no definite D call. This sequence originates from a woman aged 50 to 60 in good health. The specimen sequenced was blood. CDR3 region: CASSIGPSGNTIYF. CDR3 DNA sequence: TGTGCCAGCAGCATAGGCCCCTCTGGAAACACCATATATTTT.